This T cell receptor beta chain appears in the sequencing data of a study of T cells after somatic rescue of genetic block. V was clipped by 5 bases and J by 8 bases, with 22 bases between them. The V gene's germline CDR1 is KGHSH and CDR2 LQKENI. The CDR3 covers 16 residues. TCRdb's copy holds only in-frame clones and misses some; the assay was immunoSEQ multiplex PCR. Found here are tens of thousands of clones, roughly 90% of them singletons; the top ten hold roughly 2.9%. The genes are TRBV18 and TRBJ2-1; D is perhaps TRBD1 (5 bases). What was sequenced was peripheral blood mononuclear cells (PBMCs). The clonotype comes from a man aged 30 to 39. DNA of the CDR3: TGTGCCAGCTCAACACGAAAAGGGGTCCCTTTTTATGAGCAGTTCTTC. Protein sequence: CASSTRKGVPFYEQFF.